These T cell receptor beta chains were read from a single sample in a study of blood T cells in healthy people across ages. In TCRdb, the 5' RACE reads were re-called with MiXCR into one record per CDR3 protein. In the table there are some 920,000 distinct CDR3 sequences, roughly half of which are singletons. Source material: blood. The origin of the receptors is a woman aged 55-70 years in good health. CDR3s include the opening cysteine and the closing phenylalanine or tryptophan. D genes are given only for firm matches. Only some rows state a clone size, as once, few, many or a class for expanded clones.

v_gene: TRBV20-1; j_gene: TRBJ1-1; d_gene: TRBD1; abundance: -; CDR3nt: TGCAGTGCGTACAGGGGAGGGGTCACTGAAGCTTTCTTT; CDR3aa: CSAYRGGVTEAFF
v_gene: TRBV29-1; j_gene: TRBJ2-7; d_gene: TRBD1; abundance: -; CDR3nt: TGCAGCGTACAGGGGTCCCAATACAATGAGCAGTACTTC; CDR3aa: CSVQGSQYNEQYF
v_gene: TRBV2; j_gene: TRBJ2-7; d_gene: -; abundance: -; CDR3nt: TGTGCCAGCAGTGTTGAGGGGAGCTCCTACGAGCAGTACTTC; CDR3aa: CASSVEGSSYEQYF
v_gene: TRBV27; j_gene: TRBJ2-3; d_gene: TRBD1; abundance: few; CDR3nt: TGTGCCAGCAGTTTAGGGACAGAACCTAGGCATACGCAGTATTTT; CDR3aa: CASSLGTEPRHTQYF
v_gene: TRBV28; j_gene: TRBJ2-7; d_gene: -; abundance: -; CDR3nt: TGTGCCAGCAGTCCGGTAGCCCCTTTCTCCTACGAGCAGTACTTC; CDR3aa: CASSPVAPFSYEQYF
v_gene: TRBV12-3/TRBV12-4; j_gene: TRBJ1-5; d_gene: -; abundance: -; CDR3nt: TGTGCCAGCAGTTTGGAGTATCGATCACAGAATCAGCCCCAGCATTTT; CDR3aa: CASSLEYRSQNQPQHF
v_gene: TRBV4-3; j_gene: TRBJ1-5; d_gene: -; abundance: once; CDR3nt: TGCGCCAGCAGCCAAGAGGGATTTCAGCCCCAGCATTTT; CDR3aa: CASSQEGFQPQHF
v_gene: TRBV30; j_gene: TRBJ2-5; d_gene: -; abundance: few; CDR3nt: TGTGCCTGGAGTTCTACCCGCAAAGAGACCCAGTACTTC; CDR3aa: CAWSSTRKETQYF
v_gene: TRBV11-2; j_gene: TRBJ2-7; d_gene: -; abundance: -; CDR3nt: TGTGCCAGCAGCTTAGATTCCCAGGCTACCGAGCAGTACTTC; CDR3aa: CASSLDSQATEQYF
v_gene: TRBV2; j_gene: TRBJ2-2; d_gene: -; abundance: -; CDR3nt: TGTGCCAGCAGTGAATATGAGTCAGGGTTCGGCACCGGGGAGCTGTTTTTT; CDR3aa: CASSEYESGFGTGELFF
v_gene: TRBV7-2; j_gene: TRBJ2-1; d_gene: -; abundance: -; CDR3nt: TGTGCCAGCAGCTTAGGGTCTAGCGAGTACAATGAGCAGTTCTTC; CDR3aa: CASSLGSSEYNEQFF
v_gene: TRBV3-1; j_gene: TRBJ2-5; d_gene: TRBD2; abundance: -; CDR3nt: TGTGCCAGCAGCCAAGAAAGGACTAGACAAGAGACCCAGTACTTC; CDR3aa: CASSQERTRQETQYF
v_gene: TRBV25-1; j_gene: TRBJ2-6; d_gene: -; abundance: few; CDR3nt: TGTGCCAGCAGCGGCCGACCGAAGAGCTCTGGGGCCAACGTCCTGACTTTC; CDR3aa: CASSGRPKSSGANVLTF
v_gene: TRBV2; j_gene: TRBJ2-5; d_gene: TRBD1; abundance: -; CDR3nt: TGTGCCAGCAGATTGGGACAGGTCAAAGAGACCCAGTACTTC; CDR3aa: CASRLGQVKETQYF
v_gene: TRBV7-2; j_gene: TRBJ2-1; d_gene: -; abundance: few; CDR3nt: TGTGCCAGCAGACCCGGGAACAACAATGAGCAGTTCTTC; CDR3aa: CASRPGNNNEQFF
v_gene: TRBV20-1; j_gene: TRBJ1-4; d_gene: -; abundance: -; CDR3nt: TGCAGTGCTCATCAAAGTACTACTAGGGAAAAACTGTTTTTT; CDR3aa: CSAHQSTTREKLFF